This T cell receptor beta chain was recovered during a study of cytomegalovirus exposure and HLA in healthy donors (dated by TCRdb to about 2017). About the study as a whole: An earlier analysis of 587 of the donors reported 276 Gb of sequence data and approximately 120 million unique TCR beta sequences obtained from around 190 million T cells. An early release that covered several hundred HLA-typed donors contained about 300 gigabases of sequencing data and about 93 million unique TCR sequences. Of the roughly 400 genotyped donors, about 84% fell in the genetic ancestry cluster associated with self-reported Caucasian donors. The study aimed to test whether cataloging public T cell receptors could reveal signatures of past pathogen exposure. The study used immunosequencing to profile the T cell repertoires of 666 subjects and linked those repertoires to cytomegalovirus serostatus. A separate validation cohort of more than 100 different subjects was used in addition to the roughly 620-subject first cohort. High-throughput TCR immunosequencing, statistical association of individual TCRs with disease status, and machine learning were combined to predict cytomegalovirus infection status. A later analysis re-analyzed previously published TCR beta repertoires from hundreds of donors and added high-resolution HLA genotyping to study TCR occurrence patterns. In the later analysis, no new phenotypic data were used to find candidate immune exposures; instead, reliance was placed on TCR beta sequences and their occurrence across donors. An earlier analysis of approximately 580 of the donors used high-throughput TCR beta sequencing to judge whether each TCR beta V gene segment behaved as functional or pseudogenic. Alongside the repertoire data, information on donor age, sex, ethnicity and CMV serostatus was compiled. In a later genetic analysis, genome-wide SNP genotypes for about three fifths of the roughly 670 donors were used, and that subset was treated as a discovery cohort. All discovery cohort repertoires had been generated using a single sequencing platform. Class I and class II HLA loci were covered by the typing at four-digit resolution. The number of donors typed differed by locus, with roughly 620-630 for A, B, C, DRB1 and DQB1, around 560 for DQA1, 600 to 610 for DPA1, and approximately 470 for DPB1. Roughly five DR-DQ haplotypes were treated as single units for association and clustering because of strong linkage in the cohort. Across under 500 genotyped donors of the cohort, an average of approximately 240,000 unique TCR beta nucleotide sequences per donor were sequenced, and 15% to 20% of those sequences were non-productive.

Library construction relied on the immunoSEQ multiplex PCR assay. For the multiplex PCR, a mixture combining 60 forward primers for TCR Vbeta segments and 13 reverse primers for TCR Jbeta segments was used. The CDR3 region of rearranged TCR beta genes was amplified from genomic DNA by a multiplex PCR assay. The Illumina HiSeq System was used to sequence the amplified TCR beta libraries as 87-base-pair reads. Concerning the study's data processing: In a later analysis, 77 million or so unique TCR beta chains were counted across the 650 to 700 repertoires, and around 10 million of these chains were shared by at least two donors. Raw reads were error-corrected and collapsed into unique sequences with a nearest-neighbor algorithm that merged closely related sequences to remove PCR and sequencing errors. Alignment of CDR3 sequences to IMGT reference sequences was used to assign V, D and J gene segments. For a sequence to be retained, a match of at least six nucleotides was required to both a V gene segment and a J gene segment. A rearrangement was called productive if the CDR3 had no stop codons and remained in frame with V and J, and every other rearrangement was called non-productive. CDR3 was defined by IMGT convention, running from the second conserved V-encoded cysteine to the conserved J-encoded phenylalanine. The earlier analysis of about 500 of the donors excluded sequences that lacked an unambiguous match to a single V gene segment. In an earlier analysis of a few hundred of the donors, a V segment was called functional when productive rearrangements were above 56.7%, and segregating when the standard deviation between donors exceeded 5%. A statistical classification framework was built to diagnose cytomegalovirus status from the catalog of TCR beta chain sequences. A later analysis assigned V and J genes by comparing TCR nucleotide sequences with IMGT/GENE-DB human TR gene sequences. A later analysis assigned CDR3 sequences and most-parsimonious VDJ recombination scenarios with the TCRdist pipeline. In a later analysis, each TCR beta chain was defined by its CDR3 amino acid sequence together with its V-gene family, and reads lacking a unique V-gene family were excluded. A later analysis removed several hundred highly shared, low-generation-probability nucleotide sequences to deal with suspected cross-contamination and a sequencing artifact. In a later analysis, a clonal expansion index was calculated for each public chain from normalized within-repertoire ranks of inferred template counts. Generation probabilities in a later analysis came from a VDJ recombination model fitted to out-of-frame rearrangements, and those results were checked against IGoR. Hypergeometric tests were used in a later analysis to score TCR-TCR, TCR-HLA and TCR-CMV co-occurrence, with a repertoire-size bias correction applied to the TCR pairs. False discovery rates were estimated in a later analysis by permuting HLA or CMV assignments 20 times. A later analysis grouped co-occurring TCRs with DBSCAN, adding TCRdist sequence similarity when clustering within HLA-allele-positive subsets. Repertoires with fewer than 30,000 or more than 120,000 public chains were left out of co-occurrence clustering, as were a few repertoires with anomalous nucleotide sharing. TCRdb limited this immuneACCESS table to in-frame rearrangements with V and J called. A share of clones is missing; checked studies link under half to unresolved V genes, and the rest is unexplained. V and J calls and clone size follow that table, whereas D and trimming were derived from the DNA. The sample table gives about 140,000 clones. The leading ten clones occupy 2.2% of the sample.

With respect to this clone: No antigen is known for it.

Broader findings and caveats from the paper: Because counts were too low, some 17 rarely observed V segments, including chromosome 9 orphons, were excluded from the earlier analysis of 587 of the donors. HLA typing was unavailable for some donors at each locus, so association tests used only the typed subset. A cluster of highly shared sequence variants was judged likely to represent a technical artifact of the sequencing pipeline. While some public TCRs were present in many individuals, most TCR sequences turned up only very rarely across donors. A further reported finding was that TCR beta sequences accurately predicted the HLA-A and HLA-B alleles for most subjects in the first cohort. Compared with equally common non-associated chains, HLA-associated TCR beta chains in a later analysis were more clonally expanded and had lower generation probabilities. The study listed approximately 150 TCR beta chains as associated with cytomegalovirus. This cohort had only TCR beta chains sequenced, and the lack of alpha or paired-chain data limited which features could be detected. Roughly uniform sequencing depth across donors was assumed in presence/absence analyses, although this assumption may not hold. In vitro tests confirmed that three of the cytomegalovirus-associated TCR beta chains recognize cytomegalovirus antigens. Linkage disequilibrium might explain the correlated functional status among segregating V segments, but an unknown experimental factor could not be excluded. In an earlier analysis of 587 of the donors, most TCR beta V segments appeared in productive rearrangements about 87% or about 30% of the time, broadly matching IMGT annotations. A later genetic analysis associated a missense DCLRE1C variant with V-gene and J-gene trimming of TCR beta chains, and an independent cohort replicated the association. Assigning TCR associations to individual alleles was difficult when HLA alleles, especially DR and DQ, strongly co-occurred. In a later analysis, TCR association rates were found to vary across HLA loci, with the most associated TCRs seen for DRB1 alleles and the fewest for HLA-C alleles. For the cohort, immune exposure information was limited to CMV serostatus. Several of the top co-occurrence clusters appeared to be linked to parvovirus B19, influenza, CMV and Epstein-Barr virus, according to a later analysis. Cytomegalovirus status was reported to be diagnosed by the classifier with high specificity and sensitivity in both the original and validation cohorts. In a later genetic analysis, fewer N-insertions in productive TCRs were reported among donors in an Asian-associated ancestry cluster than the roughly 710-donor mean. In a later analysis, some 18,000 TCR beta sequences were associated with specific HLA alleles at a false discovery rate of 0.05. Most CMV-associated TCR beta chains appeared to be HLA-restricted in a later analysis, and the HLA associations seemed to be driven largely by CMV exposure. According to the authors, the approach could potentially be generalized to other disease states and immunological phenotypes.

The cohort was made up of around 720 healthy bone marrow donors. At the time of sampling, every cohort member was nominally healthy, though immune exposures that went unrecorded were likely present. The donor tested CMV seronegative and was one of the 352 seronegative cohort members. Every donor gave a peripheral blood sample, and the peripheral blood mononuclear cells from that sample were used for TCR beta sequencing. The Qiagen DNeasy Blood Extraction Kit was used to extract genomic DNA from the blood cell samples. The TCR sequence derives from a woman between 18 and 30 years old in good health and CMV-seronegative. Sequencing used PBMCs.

The CDR3 here reads CASKGGGSNQPQHF. In nucleotide form, the sequence is TGTGCCAGCAAGGGAGGAGGTAGCAATCAGCCCCAGCATTTT. The V gene is TRBV27 and the J gene is TRBJ1-5; the D gene cannot be resolved reliably. V is pared back by 7 bases and J by 0 bases, with 10 bases lying between the germline termini. Spanning cysteine to phenylalanine, the CDR3 consists of 14 amino acids. Of the read, only the CDR3 DNA is kept; its 42 bases are in frame from base 1. CDR1 is given as MNHEY and CDR2 as SMNVEV, both from the germline V gene (reference sequence).